These 3 T cell receptor beta chains share one sample of origin, sequenced in a study of blood T cell repertoires in COVID-19. The assay was immunoSEQ multiplex PCR, and TCRdb's table has in-frame clones only and misses some. This table holds some 180,000 clones, roughly 84% found once. Sequenced sample: PBMCs or T cells enriched from blood (not recorded which). The receptors were gathered from a woman aged 25 to 39 who had been exposed to COVID-19.

The genes are TRBV3-1 (or the pseudogene TRBV3-2) and TRBJ1-1, with a weak D call TRBD1 (5 bases). The CDR3 loop spans 13 amino acids. Trimming stripped 0 bases from V and 11 bases from J, with 13 bases between. Germline V CDR1 and CDR2: LGHDT, YNNKEL (reference sequence). The CDR3 DNA reads TGTGCCAGCAGCCAAGATAAGGGGAGGGTGGCTTTCTTT. Protein: CASSQDKGRVAFF.

This clone was counted once. V gene TRBV27 combines with J gene TRBJ2-7, with 7 nucleotides matching TRBD1. This CDR3 has 15 residues. With 5 bases clipped from V and 2 bases from J, the junction kept 9 bases outside the gene matches. In germline, CDR1 is MNHEY, CDR2 SMNVEV (reference sequence). The CDR3 is CASSLSGTVTYEQYF. CDR3 DNA sequence: TGTGCCAGCAGTCTCTCGGGGACAGTTACCTACGAGCAGTACTTC.

This chain uses TRBV7-9 with TRBJ2-6, with a tentative D call TRBD2 (7 bases). Trimming stripped 6 bases from V and 1 base from J, with 10 bases between. Germline CDR1 and CDR2: SEHNR and FQNEAQ (reference sequence). The CDR3 is 15 residues long. The CDR3 protein is CASRGGGSGANVLTF. Here the CDR3 DNA reads TGTGCCAGCAGGGGAGGGGGATCTGGGGCCAACGTCCTGACTTTC.